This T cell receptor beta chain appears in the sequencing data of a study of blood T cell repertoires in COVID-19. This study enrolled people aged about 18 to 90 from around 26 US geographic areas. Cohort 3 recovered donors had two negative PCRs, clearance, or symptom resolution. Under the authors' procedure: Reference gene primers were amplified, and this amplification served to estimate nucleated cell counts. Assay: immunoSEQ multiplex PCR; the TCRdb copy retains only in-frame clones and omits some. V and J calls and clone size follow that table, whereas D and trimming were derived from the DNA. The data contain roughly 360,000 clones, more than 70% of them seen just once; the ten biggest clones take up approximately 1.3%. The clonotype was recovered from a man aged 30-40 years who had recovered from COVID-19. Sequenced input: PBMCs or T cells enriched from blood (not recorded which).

This CDR3 is CASSDPGQGVSPLHF. Written as DNA, the CDR3 is TGTGCCAGCAGTGATCCGGGACAGGGGGTCTCACCCCTCCACTTT. The chain uses TRBV2 and TRBJ1-6, with 11 bases fitting TRBD1. V lost 3 bases, J lost 10 bases, and 5 bases stayed unmatched. Per the germline V gene, CDR1 is SNHLY and CDR2 is FYNNEI. The CDR3 has 15 residues.